Here is one T cell receptor (beta chain) with its context. The antigen is undetermined. Here immunoSEQ multiplex PCR was the method, and the copy in TCRdb shows in-frame clones only, minus some. Of 96,000 or so clones listed, more than 80% are singletons. The CDR3 length is 14 residues. The germline V gene has CDR1 MNHEY and CDR2 SMNVEV (reference sequence). The ends were cut back, 5 bases at V and 0 bases at J, with 8 bases in the middle. Autoimmune disease history or systemic immunosuppression meant exclusion. The investigators sampled blood at baseline, at cycle 4 day 1, and at cycle 7 day 1. This sample is part of a study of OX40 agonist ivuxolimab in advanced cancers. Study-level information: Patients with prior anti-PD-1, anti-PD-L1 or anti-CTLA-4 therapy were eligible; 35% to 50% had some.

Study-level results: Some nonresponders additionally presented with little normalized T-cell clonal expansion.

This rearrangement joins TRBV27 to TRBJ1-3; D unclear. Here the sequenced sample was CD4+ or CD8+ T cells sorted from blood, taken in a trial of the OX40 agonist ivuxolimab. The sequence came from an adult with an advanced solid tumor such as melanoma, head and neck, liver or kidney cancer. The DNA of the CDR3 is TGTGCCAGCAGTCCAAATCTCTCTGGAAACACCATATATTTT. The encoded protein is CASSPNLSGNTIYF.